This T cell receptor (beta chain) was sequenced during a study of identical twins. TCRdb redid the calling of the 5' RACE reads with MiXCR, one entry per CDR3 protein. The sample holds fewer than 250,000 distinct CDR3 sequences; 15% to 20% are singletons and the top ten take around two fifths. The CDR3 extends over 18 amino acids. The germline V gene encodes CDR1 MNHEY and CDR2 SVGEGT. J gave up 8 bases and V 2 bases, and 18 bases lay outside the gene matches. These data also featured in a second study, about T cells expressing NK-cell markers.

This sequence was found in a woman between 18 and 30 years old in good health. This chain uses TRBV6-2 or TRBV6-3 with TRBJ2-1; 7 bases are a match to TRBD2. The sample was CD8+ T cells sorted from blood. The CDR3 loop is CASSYPPHYAGDGDEQFF. CDR3 coding DNA: TGTGCCAGCAGTTACCCACCCCACTATGCGGGAGATGGAGATGAGCAGTTCTTC.